These 16 T cell receptor beta chains came from one sample sequenced in a study of T cell responses to AZD1222 COVID-19 vaccine. TCRdb's table, derived via immunoSEQ multiplex PCR, lists solely in-frame clones and lacks some. Among 90,000 to 120,000 clones, 80% to 90% were seen once, and the ten largest hold about 3.3%. The starting material was peripheral blood, obtained on day 0 of AZD1222 vaccination. These receptors all come from an adult in good health.

The J gene is TRBJ2-7, the V gene TRBV4-3; D uncertain. The germline V gene has CDR1 LGHNA and CDR2 YSLEER. The length of the CDR3 is 15 residues. V lost 0 bases and J lost 2, with 11 bases in between. The CDR3 sequence: CASSQDNSQTYEQYF. DNA of the CDR3: TGCGCCAGCAGCCAAGATAACAGCCAAACCTACGAGCAGTACTTC.

This clone came up a few times. The rearrangement links TRBV5-4 to TRBJ1-1; 11 nucleotides line up with TRBD1. The ends lost 4 bases at V and 7 bases at J; junction bases unmatched: 9. CDR3 length: 15 residues. Per germline, CDR1 SGHNT and CDR2 YYREEE (reference sequence). In nucleotides, the CDR3 is TGTGCCAGCAGCCGCCGGACAGGGGGCGAAGTTGAAGCTTTCTTT. Amino acid sequence: CASSRRTGGEVEAFF. Using reference TRBV5-4 and TRBJ1-1 for the parts outside the CDR3, the full variable domain is ETGVTQSPTHLIKTRGQQVTLRCSSQSGHNTVSWYQQALGQGPQFIFQYYREEENGRGNFPPRFSGLQFPNYSSELNVNALELDDSALYLCASSRRTGGEVEAFFGQGTRLTVV.

The genes are TRBV30 and TRBJ1-5; 10 nucleotides align to TRBD1. Germline values: CDR1 GTSNPN, CDR2 SVGIG (reference sequence). The CDR3 spans 14 residues. J lost 7 bases, V lost 6 bases, and 9 bases had no gene match. The CDR3 protein is CACWDRGRNQPQHF. For the CDR3, the DNA is TGTGCCTGTTGGGACAGGGGAAGAAACCAGCCCCAGCATTTT.

The V and J genes are TRBV7-9 and TRBJ2-7, with TRBD2 matching 9 bases. CDR1 SEHNR and CDR2 FQNEAQ come from the germline V gene (reference sequence). The CDR3 contains 16 residues. Trimming took 4 bases from V and 1 from J; bases not matched to a gene: 8. CDR3 sequence reads: CASSSIAGVGSYEQYF. The CDR3 DNA follows: TGTGCCAGCAGCTCAATAGCGGGGGTAGGTTCCTACGAGCAGTACTTC.

The rearrangement links TRBV23-1 to TRBJ2-7; TRBD1 is a possible D gene (6 bases). Being an ORF, TRBV23-1 has a function that is uncertain. The V end lost 4 bases, the J end lost 2 bases, and 18 bases lay between the germline ends. The CDR3 covers 16 residues. The CDR3 sequence: CASSPWDKPKTYEQYF. Here the CDR3 DNA reads TGCGCCAGCAGTCCGTGGGACAAACCAAAGACCTACGAGCAGTACTTC.

This clone was recorded once. This chain connects TRBV6-6 to TRBJ2-1, with D perhaps TRBD2 (7 bases). The V gene lost 5 bases and the J gene lost 8 bases, with 25 bases spanning the gap. The CDR3 is 17 amino acids. Per the germline V gene, CDR1 is MNHNY and CDR2 is SVGAGI (reference sequence). The CDR3 DNA reads TGTGCCAGCAGTCCCACGGGGGCGCGGGGGAAAGGGTATGAGCAGTTCTTC. Its protein is CASSPTGARGKGYEQFF.

The rearrangement uses TRBV19 and TRBJ2-5, with D possibly being TRBD1 or TRBD2 (6 bases each). The V end lost 3 bases, the J end lost 5 bases, and 19 bases lay between the germline ends. Germline values: CDR1 LNHDA, CDR2 SQIVND (reference sequence). The CDR3 covers 16 residues. The CDR3 sequence: CASSIGFAGAGETQYF. Here the CDR3 DNA reads TGTGCCAGTAGTATTGGGTTCGCAGGGGCGGGGGAGACCCAGTACTTC.

This sequence joins TRBV19 and TRBJ1-2; no clear D gene. CDR3 length equals 12 residues. Between the trimmed V and J ends, which lost 5 bases and 2 bases, there was a span of 6 bases. Looked up from germline, CDR1 is LNHDA and CDR2 is SQIVND (reference sequence). DNA for the CDR3: TGTGCCAGTAGTTCGCAGAACTATGGCTACACCTTC. It yields the protein CASSSQNYGYTF.

This sequence joins TRBV2 and TRBJ2-1; 7 positions agree with TRBD2. The germline V gene encodes CDR1 SNHLY and CDR2 FYNNEI. This CDR3 is built from 16 residues. The V segment lost 2 bases and the J segment 6 bases; nucleotides outside the gene matches: 10. CDR3 sequence: CASSENWGGVSNEQFF. The CDR3 DNA reads TGTGCCAGCAGTGAAAACTGGGGGGGTGTGAGCAATGAGCAGTTCTTC.

V gene TRBV7-2 combines with J gene TRBJ2-1; 7 bases map to TRBD2. The J segment lost 10 bases and the V segment lost 0 bases, leaving 12 bases of the junction unmatched. The CDR3 has 16 residues. CDR1 and CDR2 (germline): SGHTA, FQGNSA. CDR3 sequence (DNA): TGTGCCAGCAGCTTAGCGCCGGCAGGGAGGGGACGCGAGCAGTTCTTC. This translates into CASSLAPAGRGREQFF. Based on the CDR3 plus reference TRBV7-2 and TRBJ2-1, the full variable domain is GAGVSQSPSNKVTEKGKDVELRCDPISGHTALYWYRQSLGQGLEFLIYFQGNSAPDKSGLPSDRFSAERTGGSVSTLTIQRTQQEDSAVYLCASSLAPAGRGREQFFGPGTRLTVL.

This chain joins TRBV7-9 and TRBJ1-3; TRBD1 might be the D (5 bases). This CDR3 has 17 residues. Trimming shortened V by 5 bases and J by 0 bases, and 17 bases separated the two germline ends. The germline V gene encodes CDR1 SEHNR and CDR2 FQNEAQ (reference sequence). CDR3 nucleotides: TGTGCCAGCAGCCCGAGCCGGGGACTGAGCTCTGGAAACACCATATATTTT. This codes for CASSPSRGLSSGNTIYF.

This chain connects TRBV7-3 to TRBJ1-1; maybe TRBD1 (6 bases). Trimming took 2 bases from V and 4 from J, leaving 11 bases between them. Germline-derived CDR1 and CDR2 are SGHTA and FQGTGA. The CDR3 runs to 14 residues. The CDR3 loop reads CASSLATRGTEAFF. The CDR3 DNA reads TGTGCCAGCAGCTTAGCGACCAGGGGCACTGAAGCTTTCTTT. Full variable domain (outside the CDR3, taken from reference TRBV7-3 and TRBJ1-1): GAGVSQTPSNKVTEKGKYVELRCDPISGHTALYWYRQSLGQGPEFLIYFQGTGAADDSGLPNDRFFAVRPEGSVSTLKIQRTERGDSAVYLCASSLATRGTEAFFGQGTRLTVV.

The CDR3 reads CASSPRENRRYNEQFF. CDR3 nucleotide sequence: TGTGCCAGCAGCCCGAGGGAAAACCGACGCTACAATGAGCAGTTCTTC. The chain combines TRBV7-2 with TRBJ2-1, with D possibly being TRBD2 (5 bases). In germline, CDR1 is SGHTA, CDR2 FQGNSA. This CDR3 is built from 16 residues. The germline V and J ends were trimmed by 5 bases and 3 bases, with 17 bases remaining between them.

This clone showed up just a few times. The V gene is TRBV12-3 or TRBV12-4, the J gene TRBJ1-3, with no clear D. The CDR3 covers 13 residues. V lost 3 bases and J lost 4, with 7 bases in between. The CDR3 region has the DNA TGTGCCAGCAGTTTTTCTCAAGGAAACACCATATATTTT. It yields the protein CASSFSQGNTIYF.

The chain carries TRBV29-1 and TRBJ2-7; possible D gene TRBD1, 6 bases. This CDR3 comprises 13 residues. V was cut by 0 bases and J by 3 bases, with 9 bases left in between. The germline gives CDR1 SQVTM, CDR2 ANQGSEA. The CDR3 coding sequence is TGCAGCGTTGAAGAGGCGACAGGCTACGAGCAGTACTTC. The encoded protein is CSVEEATGYEQYF.

The gene calls are TRBV6-5 and TRBJ1-3; D call uncertain. V was trimmed by 4 bases and J by 0 bases, leaving 10 bases between them. This CDR3 has 15 amino acids. Germline CDR1 reads MNHEY; CDR2 reads SVGAGI. This CDR3 is CASSFNGDSGNTIYF. As DNA, the CDR3 is TGTGCCAGCAGTTTCAACGGGGACTCTGGAAACACCATATATTTT.